This TCR beta chain was sequenced during a study of cytomegalovirus exposure and HLA in healthy donors. Looking at the study overall: In a later analysis, it was reported that the approximately 110 validation repertoires had been produced on the same platform as the roughly 650 repertoires belonging to the first cohort.

General study points: Rare TCR sequences predominated, though certain public TCRs were found in many donors. Reports credit the classifier with highly specific, highly sensitive diagnosis of cytomegalovirus status.

Clones were sequenced by immunoSEQ multiplex PCR, and TCRdb holds only the in-frame ones, with some missing. In the table there are about 120,000 clones, 88% of which are singletons. This CDR3 has 14 amino acids. With V trimmed by 10 bases and J by 7 bases, 10 bases remained unmatched. Germline CDR1 MNHNS, CDR2 SASEGT. Notes on this clone: Its antigen is as yet unknown.

The chain has TRBV6-1 and TRBJ1-6, with 7 bases aligning to TRBD1. This sequence was found in a woman under 30 in good health and CMV-seropositive. Sequencing was performed on PBMCs. The CDR3 region is CAILGQSINSPLHF. The CDR3 DNA reads TGTGCCATCCTGGGACAGTCTATAAATTCACCCCTCCACTTT.